A single TCR beta chain is shown here with its context. These data are taken from a study of shared clonotypes between healthy human individuals. CD8 cells classed as naive were CD45RO-negative and positively selected for CCR7, excluding terminally differentiated effector memory CD45RA+ cells. The assay was immunoSEQ multiplex PCR, and TCRdb's table has in-frame clones only and misses some. The sample lists over 2 million clones, roughly 95% seen once, with approximately 1.2% in the top ten. This CDR3 is 15 amino acids long. V shed 0 bases and J shed 5 bases, with 13 bases lying between them. CDR1 is LGHNA, CDR2 YSLEER, per germline.

Sequenced sample: naive CD8+ T cells sorted from blood. The TCR sequence derives from a man aged 18 to 30 in good health. V and J are TRBV4-3 and TRBJ1-2; weak D call: TRBD1 (5 bases). CDR3 bases: TGCGCCAGCAGCCAAGATACAACAGGACTTTATGGCTACACCTTC. Encoded protein: CASSQDTTGLYGYTF.